This T cell receptor beta chain is drawn from a study of cytomegalovirus exposure and HLA in healthy donors. Overall study findings and caveats: The study labeled 170 or so TCR beta chains cytomegalovirus-associated. Confirmation in vitro established that a few CMV-associated chains were specific for CMV antigens.

This CDR3 is built from 15 residues. The V end was cut by 8 bases, the J end by 9 bases, with 20 bases between. CDR1 LNHDA and CDR2 SQIVND come from the germline V gene (reference sequence). On this clone: What it binds is not known.

Both 60 Vbeta primers and 13 Jbeta primers went into the PCR. The repertoire was sequenced with immunoSEQ multiplex PCR; TCRdb's copy has only in-frame clones and lacks some. Counted here are 150,000 to 200,000 clones, around 73% occurring once; the ten biggest clones make up about 4.9%. This clonotype originated in a young woman in good health and CMV-seropositive. What was sequenced was PBMCs. V gene TRBV19 combines with J gene TRBJ1-6; TRBD1 might be the D (6 bases). The CDR3 is CASGPSSGDGSPLHF. The CDR3 bases are TGTGCCAGTGGTCCCTCCTCAGGGGATGGTTCACCCCTCCACTTT.